This paragraph covers one TCR beta chain sequence. Repertoires were generated with immunoSEQ multiplex PCR, while TCRdb's copy carries only in-frame clones and drops some. The repertoire holds around 47,000 clones, with approximately 96% as singletons. The source of the sample is a study of T cell changes during pregnancy in multiple sclerosis. The TCR comes from a female donor with multiple sclerosis, enrolled in a pregnancy study. The sequencing here drew on peripheral blood, taken in the second trimester of pregnancy.

CDR3 sequence: CASSPFRDRASGNTIYF. In DNA, the CDR3 is TGTGCCAGTAGCCCATTCCGGGACAGGGCTTCTGGAAACACCATATATTTT. The chain couples TRBV19 to TRBJ1-3; 9 nucleotides align to TRBD1. This CDR3 region has 17 residues. The trim removed 6 bases at V and 1 base at J, leaving 10 bases unmatched. The germline CDR1 and CDR2 sequences are LNHDA and SQIVND (reference sequence).